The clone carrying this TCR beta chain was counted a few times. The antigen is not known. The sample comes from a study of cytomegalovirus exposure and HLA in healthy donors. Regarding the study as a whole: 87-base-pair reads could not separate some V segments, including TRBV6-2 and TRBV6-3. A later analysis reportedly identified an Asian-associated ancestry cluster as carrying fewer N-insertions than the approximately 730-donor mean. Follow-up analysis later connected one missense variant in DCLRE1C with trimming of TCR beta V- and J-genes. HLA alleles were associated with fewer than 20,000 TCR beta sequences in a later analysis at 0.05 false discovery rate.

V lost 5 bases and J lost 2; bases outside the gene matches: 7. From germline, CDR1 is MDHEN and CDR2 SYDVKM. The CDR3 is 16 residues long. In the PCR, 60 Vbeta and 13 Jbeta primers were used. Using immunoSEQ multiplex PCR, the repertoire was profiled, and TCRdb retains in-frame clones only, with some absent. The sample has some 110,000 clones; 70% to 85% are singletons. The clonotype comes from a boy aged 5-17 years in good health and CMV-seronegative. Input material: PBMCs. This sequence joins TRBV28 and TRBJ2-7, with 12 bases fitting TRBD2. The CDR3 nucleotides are TGTGCCAGCAGTAGAATGACTAGCGGGAGTACCTACGAGCAGTACTTC. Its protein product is CASSRMTSGSTYEQYF.